This T cell receptor beta chain was identified during a study of blood T cell repertoires in COVID-19. Germline-derived CDR1 and CDR2 are MGHRA and YSYEKL. The length of the CDR3 is 14 residues. V lost 4 bases and J lost 5, with 15 bases in between. This table comes from immunoSEQ multiplex PCR, and its TCRdb copy is limited to in-frame clones, with some not included. The profile shows some 370,000 clones, roughly 86% of them singletons. Followed over time, Seattle patients had been enrolled while infection was active. This receptor was obtained from a woman aged 25 to 45 with COVID-19, enrolled during active disease. Sequencing was carried out using peripheral blood. The chain links TRBV4-1 to TRBJ2-7; D may be TRBD1 (6 bases). The DNA of the CDR3 is TGCGCCAGCAGCCTATGGCAGGGGATGAACGAGCAGTACTTC. Translating gives CASSLWQGMNEQYF.